This T cell receptor beta chain was identified during a study of CD8 T cells in Susac syndrome. TCR beta sequences were obtained from blood CD8+ and CD4+ T cells. RNA was extracted with the RNeasy kit, and a quantity of roughly 0.5 to 1 ug was reverse transcribed using random hexamers. TCRdb reprocessed the immunoSEQ multiplex PCR reads with MiXCR, giving one entry per CDR3 protein. The sample lists about 150,000 distinct CDR3 sequences; about 95% were seen once. Sequencing input: CD4+ T cells from PBMCs. This sequence was found in a human donor with Susac syndrome.

CDR3 protein: CSVEGPVVDTQYF. The DNA of the CDR3 is TGCAGCGTTGAGGGTCCCGTGGTAGATACGCAGTATTTT. The chain is built from TRBV29-1 and TRBJ2-3; D remains unclear. V was clipped by 3 bases and J by 5 bases, with 12 bases between them. The germline V gene has CDR1 SQVTM and CDR2 ANQGSEA. The CDR3 extends over 13 amino acids.